This T cell receptor beta chain stems from a study of blood T cell repertoires in COVID-19. Repertoires were generated with immunoSEQ multiplex PCR, while TCRdb's copy carries only in-frame clones and drops some. The sample yields just over 80,000 clones, approximately 80% seen once. The germline V gene encodes CDR1 MNHEY and CDR2 SVGAGI. The CDR3 totals 15 residues. Trimming at V came to 3 bases and at J to 6 bases, leaving 10 bases not matched to a gene. The rearrangement links TRBV6-5 to TRBJ1-2; 7 nucleotides line up with TRBD1. Specimen: peripheral blood. This receptor was taken from an elderly man with acute or convalescent COVID-19. CDR3 nucleotide sequence: TGTGCCAGCAGTTATGGGACAGCGAGGTCAGATGGCTACACCTTC. It is translated as CASSYGTARSDGYTF.